Each of the 15 T cell receptor beta chains below was sequenced from the same sample in a study of cytomegalovirus exposure and HLA in healthy donors. PCR employed 60 Vbeta and 13 Jbeta primers. Some clones are missing from TCRdb's copy, which holds only in-frame ones; the method was immunoSEQ multiplex PCR. Here the sample spans 70,000 to 95,000 clones, less than 85% being singletons. The sequencing sample was made of PBMCs. These receptors all come from a human donor in good health.

The chain is built from TRBV7-2 and TRBJ2-5; 11 positions agree with TRBD2. CDR3 length: 16 amino acids. Looked up from germline, CDR1 is SGHTA and CDR2 is FQGNSA. V lost 2 bases, J lost 2 bases, and 4 bases stayed unmatched. Written as DNA, the CDR3 is TGTGCCAGCAGCTTAAGGGCTAGCGGGAGGCAAGAGACCCAGTACTTC. Residues: CASSLRASGRQETQYF.

The CDR3 DNA sequence: TGTGCCACCATCGAAAGGGACAGCTCGGGGGGCTACACCTTC. It is translated as CATIERDSSGGYTF. This chain uses TRBV5-6 with TRBJ1-2; 7 nucleotides align to TRBD1. This CDR3 region has 14 residues. The V and J ends lost 9 bases and 8 bases, in that order; junction bases with no gene match: 16. Germline V gene data show CDR1 as SGHDT and CDR2 as YYEEEE.

V gene TRBV27 combines with J gene TRBJ1-5, with a weak D call TRBD1 (5 bases). There are 14 residues in the CDR3. Trimming took 5 bases from V and 1 from J, leaving 9 bases between them. The germline CDR1 and CDR2 sequences are MNHEY and SMNVEV (reference sequence). CDR3 residues: CASSRGGSNQPQHF. CDR3 in DNA: TGTGCCAGCAGTAGGGGAGGGAGCAATCAGCCCCAGCATTTT.

This clone appeared a few times. This chain connects TRBV5-1 to TRBJ2-5, with 7 bases fitting TRBD1. From germline, CDR1 is SGHRS and CDR2 YFSETQ. Trimming removed 4 bases from V and 5 bases from J; junction bases left unmatched: 8. The CDR3 runs 14 residues. The CDR3: CASSTGQVGETQYF. Written as DNA, the CDR3 is TGCGCCAGCAGCACCGGACAGGTCGGGGAGACCCAGTACTTC. The whole variable domain, remainder taken from reference TRBV5-1 and TRBJ2-5, is KAGVTQTPRYLIKTRGQQVTLSCSPISGHRSVSWYQQTPGQGLQFLFEYFSETQRNKGNFPGRFSGRQFSNSRSEMNVSTLELGDSALYLCASSTGQVGETQYFGPGTRLLVL.

The chain uses TRBV5-1 and TRBJ2-7; TRBD2 agrees at 8 bases. Germline V CDR1 and CDR2: SGHRS, YFSETQ. The junction had 12 bases not matched to a gene; V was cut back by 1 base and J by 12 bases. The CDR3 is made up of 14 amino acids. The CDR3 DNA follows: TGCGCCAGCAGCTTGAGCAGCGGGGGCCGCCAGAGGTACTTC. Translating gives CASSLSSGGRQRYF.

V is TRBV29-1 and J is TRBJ2-1, with 11 bases identical to TRBD1. The germline gives CDR1 SQVTM, CDR2 ANQGSEA. This CDR3 is built from 15 residues. J lost 9 bases, V lost 6 bases, and 13 bases had no gene match. The CDR3 nucleotides are TGCAGCGTGGAATCCGGACAGGGGGCCTTTGGTGAGCAGTTCTTC. Protein: CSVESGQGAFGEQFF.

J is TRBJ1-5 and V is TRBV4-3; D gene ambiguous. Trimming took 4 bases from V and 14 from J, leaving 21 bases between them. Germline V gives CDR1 LGHNA, CDR2 YSLEER. The CDR3 has 14 amino acids. The CDR3 DNA follows: TGCGCCAGCAGCCCAAGCTTGGAAGGGAGGGAGAAGCATTTT. Translating it yields CASSPSLEGREKHF.

The count of this clone is one. The J gene is TRBJ1-6, the V gene TRBV5-8; 10 nucleotides align to TRBD1. Germline V gives CDR1 SGHTS, CDR2 YDEGEE. The CDR3 runs to 14 residues. V lost 2 bases, J lost 10 bases, and 3 bases stayed unmatched. The CDR3 spells CASSFGTGESPLHF. The CDR3 DNA is TGTGCCAGCAGCTTCGGGACAGGGGAATCACCCCTCCACTTT. The complete variable domain, with remaining parts taken from reference TRBV5-8 and TRBJ1-6, reads EAGVTQSPTHLIKTRGQQATLRCSPISGHTSVYWYQQALGLGLQFLLWYDEGEERNRGNFPPRFSGRQFPNYSSELNVNALELEDSALYLCASSFGTGESPLHFGNGTRLTVT.

This chain links TRBV6-5 with TRBJ2-3, with 12 bases matching TRBD2. Germline V lookup: CDR1 MNHEY, CDR2 SVGAGI. This CDR3 region has 15 residues. The V segment lost 5 bases and the J segment 5 bases; nucleotides outside the gene matches: 5. CDR3 DNA sequence: TGTGCCAGCAGTAAGACTAGCGGGGGTGGAGATACGCAGTATTTT. Protein sequence: CASSKTSGGGDTQYF.

This CDR3 reads CASRLGTASYGYTF. CDR3 DNA sequence: TGTGCCAGCAGACTCGGGACAGCCAGCTATGGCTACACCTTC. The chain recombines TRBV2 with TRBJ1-2; TRBD1 matches at 7 bases. This CDR3 comprises 14 residues. V was pared by 6 bases and J by 4 bases, with 8 bases of the junction left unmatched. Germline CDR1 is SNHLY and CDR2 is FYNNEI.

The V and J genes are TRBV7-2 and TRBJ2-7; D gene ambiguous. V lost 0 bases and J 6 bases, leaving 9 bases between the germline ends. There are 13 residues in the CDR3. CDR1 and CDR2 from the germline V gene are SGHTA and FQGNSA. The CDR3 DNA sequence: TGTGCCAGCAGCTTAGCGGCCGGGTTCGAGCAGTACTTC. Amino acids: CASSLAAGFEQYF. Looking up the rest from reference TRBV7-2 and TRBJ2-7 gives the full variable domain: GAGVSQSPSNKVTEKGKDVELRCDPISGHTALYWYRQSLGQGLEFLIYFQGNSAPDKSGLPSDRFSAERTGGSVSTLTIQRTQQEDSAVYLCASSLAAGFEQYFGPGTRLTVT.

This chain links TRBV4-1 with TRBJ2-5, with a tentative D call TRBD2 (6 bases). The CDR3 runs 18 residues. Germline V gene lookup returns CDR1 MGHRA and CDR2 YSYEKL. Deletions cut 0 bases from V and 8 bases from J, with 25 bases between. In DNA form, the CDR3 reads TGCGCCAGCAGCCAAGATTCTTTAACGGGGAGGAGAGAGGGAACCCAGTACTTC. It specifies CASSQDSLTGRREGTQYF.

This clone appeared once. V is TRBV5-1 and J is TRBJ2-2; TRBD1 aligns across 11 bases. V lost 6 bases, J lost 5 bases, and 3 bases stayed unmatched. This CDR3 contains 14 residues. Germline-derived CDR1 and CDR2 are SGHRS and YFSETQ. The CDR3 is CASTGQGATGELFF. In DNA form, the CDR3 reads TGCGCCAGCACAGGACAGGGGGCGACCGGGGAGCTGTTTTTT.

The chain has TRBV19 and TRBJ1-3; 10 nucleotides agree with TRBD1. The CDR3 is 16 amino acids. Looked up from germline, CDR1 is LNHDA and CDR2 is SQIVND (reference sequence). Germline trimming cut 6 bases from V and 2 bases from J; bases unmatched to any gene: 7. The CDR3 reads CASRTGGPFAGNTIYF. In DNA form, the CDR3 reads TGTGCCAGTAGGACAGGGGGCCCATTCGCTGGAAACACCATATATTTT.

The genes are TRBV4-3 and TRBJ1-2, with TRBD1 identical over 9 bases. Losses at the gene ends were 4 bases for V and 1 base for J; bases not matched to a gene: 7. This CDR3 comprises 16 residues. From germline, CDR1 is LGHNA and CDR2 YSLEER. In DNA, the CDR3 is TGCGCCAGCAGCCCCATGACAGGGGGGGTTAACTATGGCTACACCTTC. It specifies CASSPMTGGVNYGYTF.